Each of the 17 T cell receptor beta chains below was sequenced from the same sample in a study of cytomegalovirus exposure and HLA in healthy donors. This PCR relied on a set of 60 Vbeta primers and 13 Jbeta primers. Only in-frame clones appear in the TCRdb table, and some are missing; sequencing was by immunoSEQ multiplex PCR. Here the sample spans under 200,000 clones, 80% being singletons. The sequenced material came from PBMCs. These receptors originate from a man aged 25-40 years in good health and CMV-seronegative.

The chain joins TRBV7-2 to TRBJ2-1, with 7 bases lining up with TRBD1. Unmatched junction bases numbered 9, after V lost 8 bases and J lost 2 bases. In germline, CDR1 is SGHTA, CDR2 FQGNSA. CDR3 size: 15 residues. This CDR3 is CASGSSGTAYNEQFF. For the CDR3, the DNA is TGTGCCAGCGGTTCCTCCGGGACAGCCTACAATGAGCAGTTCTTC.

The V gene is TRBV28, the J gene TRBJ1-5; TRBD1 might be the D (5 bases). This CDR3 has 13 amino acids. CDR1 is MDHEN, CDR2 SYDVKM, per germline. The germline V and J ends were trimmed by 10 bases and 3 bases, with 13 bases remaining between them. CDR3 region: CAINQGNNQPQHF. For the CDR3, the DNA is TGTGCCATTAACCAGGGAAACAATCAGCCCCAGCATTTT.

The chain couples TRBV13 to TRBJ1-1; tentatively, D is TRBD1 (6 bases). Germline V gene lookup returns CDR1 PRHDT and CDR2 FYEKMQ (reference sequence). The CDR3 loop spans 12 amino acids. V shed 6 bases and J shed 11 bases, with 16 bases lying between them. The DNA of the CDR3 is TGTGCCAGCAGGTCATACAGGGAAGAGGCTTTCTTT. Residues: CASRSYREEAFF.

This sequence joins TRBV4-1 and TRBJ2-7, with 11 bases identical to TRBD2. Unmatched junction bases numbered 0, after V lost 0 bases and J lost 2 bases. Germline CDR1 and CDR2: MGHRA and YSYEKL. The CDR3 runs 15 residues. The CDR3 region is CASSQELAGAYEQYF. The CDR3 DNA is TGCGCCAGCAGCCAAGAACTAGCGGGGGCCTACGAGCAGTACTTC.

The chain carries TRBV5-5 and TRBJ1-2; D might be TRBD1 (6 bases). This CDR3 is built from 14 residues. V gave up 2 bases and J gave up 2 bases, with 10 bases separating them. CDR1 and CDR2 from the germline V gene are SGHKS and YYEKEE (reference sequence). In DNA, the CDR3 is TGTGCCAGCAGCTTAGGGGGAGAAAACTATGGCTACACCTTC. It codes for CASSLGGENYGYTF.

The V call is TRBV2, the J call TRBJ2-5; 8 bases map to TRBD1. Gene TRBJ2-7 matches the end of the DNA better, so the J call may be wrong. CDR1 is SNHLY, CDR2 FYNNEI, per germline. This CDR3 has 13 residues. Here the CDR3 reads CASMQGASYEQYF. The CDR3 nucleotides are TGTGCCAGCATGCAGGGGGCTTCCTACGAGCAGTACTTC.

The rearrangement joins TRBV5-5 to TRBJ1-1; the D gene is possibly TRBD1 (6 bases). Deletions cut 3 bases from V and 3 bases from J, with 15 bases between. The V gene's germline CDR1 is SGHKS and CDR2 YYEKEE (reference sequence). There are 15 residues in the CDR3. The DNA for the CDR3 is TGTGCCAGCAGCTCCCGGGGGGGCGGGGACACTGAAGCTTTCTTT. As protein: CASSSRGGGDTEAFF.

The chain has TRBV30 and TRBJ2-7, with unresolved D. The CDR3 length is 13 residues. CDR1 is GTSNPN, CDR2 SVGIG, per germline (reference sequence). V gave up 2 bases and J gave up 3 bases, with 11 bases separating them. The DNA of the CDR3 is TGTGCCTGGAGTCCCTCAAACTACTACGAGCAGTACTTC. It codes for CAWSPSNYYEQYF. The whole variable domain, remainder taken from reference TRBV30 and TRBJ2-7, is SQTIHQWPATLVQPVGSPLSLECTVEGTSNPNLYWYRQAAGRGLQLLFYSVGIGQISSEVPQNLSASRPQDRQFILSSKKLLLSDSGFYLCAWSPSNYYEQYFGPGTRLTVT.

The chain has TRBV28 and TRBJ2-7; 8 nucleotides line up with TRBD2. Trimming took 5 bases from V and 1 from J; bases not matched to a gene: 4. There are 14 residues in the CDR3. Germline values: CDR1 MDHEN, CDR2 SYDVKM. The CDR3 is CASSIGLASYEQYF. The CDR3 DNA is TGTGCCAGCAGTATCGGACTAGCATCCTACGAGCAGTACTTC.

This chain joins TRBV5-4 and TRBJ1-5; no clear D. With 0 bases removed from V and 1 base from J, the gap between germline ends came to 11 bases. This CDR3 is 16 amino acids long. The germline gives CDR1 SGHNT, CDR2 YYREEE (reference sequence). The CDR3 DNA reads TGTGCCAGCAGCTTGGGAGGGAGAGGCAGCAATCAGCCCCAGCATTTT. This gives the protein CASSLGGRGSNQPQHF.

This chain connects TRBV25-1 to TRBJ1-2; no definite D call. V was trimmed by 1 base and J by 7 bases, leaving 16 bases between them. The CDR3 is 15 amino acids. Germline values: CDR1 MGHDK, CDR2 SYGVNS. The CDR3 region is CASSEWTGSGIGYTF. The CDR3, as DNA: TGTGCCAGCAGTGAATGGACCGGGTCGGGGATTGGCTACACCTTC.

The J gene is TRBJ2-1, the V gene TRBV30, with D uncertain. This CDR3 is built from 15 residues. Per the germline V gene, CDR1 is GTSNPN and CDR2 is SVGIG (reference sequence). The V and J ends lost 4 bases and 0 bases respectively, with 13 bases between them. CDR3: CAWTVDFSSYNEQFF. CDR3 bases: TGTGCCTGGACTGTCGACTTTAGCTCCTACAATGAGCAGTTCTTC. The full variable domain, its missing parts supplied by reference TRBV30 and TRBJ2-1, is SQTIHQWPATLVQPVGSPLSLECTVEGTSNPNLYWYRQAAGRGLQLLFYSVGIGQISSEVPQNLSASRPQDRQFILSSKKLLLSDSGFYLCAWTVDFSSYNEQFFGPGTRLTVL.

A remark on this clone: At one of its ends the junction is not consistent with the germline gene, which may arise from a read error. The chain is built from TRBV11-2 and TRBJ1-4, with 7 bases that match TRBD1. Germline lookup yields CDR1 SGHAT and CDR2 FQNNGV. CDR3 length equals 12 residues. This CDR3 reads CASSSIYLDRTF. The CDR3 DNA follows: TGTGCCAGCAGCTCCATATACCTGGACAGGACCTTT.

V and J are TRBV7-9 and TRBJ2-3; D remains unclear. The germline gives CDR1 SEHNR, CDR2 FQNEAQ (reference sequence). The germline V and J ends were trimmed by 5 bases and 5 bases, with 8 bases remaining between them. This CDR3 has 12 amino acids. CDR3 in amino acids: CASSPYGDTQYF. In DNA, the CDR3 is TGTGCCAGCAGCCCCTACGGAGATACGCAGTATTTT.

CDR3 coding DNA: TGTGCCAGCAGCGTCCAGAAACGGGACAGAACCTACGAGCAGTACTTC. Its protein is CASSVQKRDRTYEQYF. The V call is TRBV21-1, the J call TRBJ2-7; the tabulated D call, TRBD1, remains unverified against the DNA. TRBV21-1 constitutes a pseudogene. The CDR3 covers 16 residues.

The CDR3 sequence: CATSPGVGGTEAFF. The CDR3 DNA follows: TGTGCCACCAGCCCGGGGGTCGGAGGGACTGAAGCTTTCTTT. The rearrangement uses TRBV15 and TRBJ1-1; D possibly corresponds to TRBD1 (5 bases). The CDR3 runs to 14 residues. V dropped 5 bases and J dropped 5 bases, with 15 bases sitting between them. Germline-derived CDR1 and CDR2 are LNHNV and YYDKDF (reference sequence).

CDR3 in DNA: TGTGCCTGGAGTGGGAGATGGGGGGAACGAGAGACCCAGTACTTC. Translated, it gives CAWSGRWGERETQYF. The chain recombines TRBV30 with TRBJ2-5, with a weak D call TRBD2 (6 bases). CDR3 length: 15 amino acids. The germline CDR1 and CDR2 sequences are GTSNPN and SVGIG (reference sequence). Trimming stripped 1 base from V and 4 bases from J, with 16 bases between.